Included here is one T cell receptor (beta chain) sequence, with context. CDR3 size: 15 residues. Germline lookup yields CDR1 SGHRS and CDR2 YFSETQ. V was clipped by 0 bases and J by 7 bases, with 11 bases between them. The authors' processing: Amplifying reference gene primers gave estimates of nucleated cell counts. The data were produced by immunoSEQ multiplex PCR, yet TCRdb's version contains in-frame clones alone and is incomplete. V and J calls plus clone size are reproduced from that table; the DNA served to infer D and trimming. This table has over 400,000 clones, roughly nine tenths appearing once. Seattle patients were enrolled during active infection and followed longitudinally. The sample is drawn from a study of blood T cell repertoires in COVID-19. Background on the study: In each case, the material was cDNA or gDNA derived from T cells, B-cell-depleted T cells, or PBMCs.

The clonotype was recovered from a woman between 50 and 59 years old with COVID-19, enrolled during active disease. V and J are TRBV5-1 and TRBJ1-6, with TRBD1 as a possible D gene (6 bases). The material sequenced was peripheral blood. The CDR3 loop reads CASSLGAQGNSPLHF. The CDR3 DNA follows: TGCGCCAGCAGCTTGGGCGCCCAGGGGAATTCACCCCTCCACTTT.